Listed below are T cell receptor beta chains from one sample, sequenced in a study of CD8 T cells in Susac syndrome. Each CDR3 protein is one row after TCRdb ran MiXCR on the immunoSEQ multiplex PCR reads. The table includes more than 85,000 distinct CDR3 sequences, about 95% detected once. Specimen: CD4+ T cells from PBMCs. These receptors came from a human donor in good health. Both conserved end residues are part of each CDR3. Each record gives: J gene, V gene, clone size, D gene, CDR3 DNA, CDR3 protein. The D gene is left open where the match is weak. Clone size is not always given. Where it is, it says once, few, many or a class for expanded clones.

TRBJ2-5	TRBV3-1	NA	NA	TGTGCCAGCAGCTGGGGGGGCGCGTTGACCCAAGAGACCCAGTACTTC	CASSWGGALTQETQYF
TRBJ2-1	TRBV3-1	NA	NA	TGTGCCAGCAGCCACTCGGGACGGGGCACCTCCTACAATGAGCAGTTCTTC	CASSHSGRGTSYNEQFF
TRBJ2-7	TRBV4-1	NA	NA	TGCGCCAGCAGCGCGACAAAATACGAGCAGTACTTC	CASSATKYEQYF
TRBJ2-7	TRBV6-2/TRBV6-3	NA	TRBD2	TGTGCCAGCAGTCCCCCAGGATCAGGGATTCCACCATCTAGCGGGCGGATCTACGAGCAGTACTTC	CASSPPGSGIPPSSGRIYEQYF
TRBJ1-1	TRBV12-3/TRBV12-4	NA	NA	TGTGCCAGCAGTTCGGGTCCAGGGCGCACTGAAGCTTTCTTT	CASSSGPGRTEAFF
TRBJ2-1	TRBV2	NA	NA	TGTGCCAGCAGTGAAGGAAGGGGTTCCTACAATGAGCAGTTCTTC	CASSEGRGSYNEQFF
TRBJ1-2	TRBV7-3	NA	NA	TGTGCCAGCAGCCCCCACTCGGGGGCTGGGGGCTACACCTTC	CASSPHSGAGGYTF
TRBJ2-5	TRBV6-6	NA	NA	TGTGCCAGCACCCCAAGCAGTGGGGCAAAAGAGACCCAGTACTTC	CASTPSSGAKETQYF
TRBJ2-5	TRBV27	NA	TRBD2	TGTGCCAGCAGTCGGGTAGCGGGGAGGCGAGAGACCCAGTACTTC	CASSRVAGRRETQYF
TRBJ2-1	TRBV2	once	TRBD2	TGTGCCAGCAGTGCTAGCGGGAGAGTCTTTGGGCAGTTCTTC	CASSASGRVFGQFF
TRBJ2-2	TRBV4-1	NA	NA	TGCGCCAGCAGCCAAGATACAGGCTACCGCACCGGGGAGCTGTTTTTT	CASSQDTGYRTGELFF
TRBJ2-5	TRBV7-2	NA	NA	TGTGCCAGCAGCTTAGCGGCTTCGTCGGGGGTGGAGACCCAGTACTTC	CASSLAASSGVETQYF
TRBJ2-7	TRBV20-1	NA	TRBD1	TGCAGTGCTAGAGATCCGGGACAGGGGATCGACGAGCAGTACTTC	CSARDPGQGIDEQYF
TRBJ1-2	TRBV11-2	NA	NA	TGTGCCAGCAGCTTCGGAGGTGGCTATGGCTACACCTTC	CASSFGGGYGYTF
TRBJ1-5	TRBV6-2/TRBV6-3	NA	NA	TGTGCCAGCAGTCGGTTGGCAGGGACCCATCAGCCCCAGCATTTT	CASSRLAGTHQPQHF
TRBJ2-2	TRBV4-1	once	TRBD2	TGCGCCAGCAGTCCCGAAGCGGGAGCCCGGCCCGGGGAGCTGTTTTTT	CASSPEAGARPGELFF
TRBJ2-7	TRBV7-2	NA	NA	TGTGCCAGCAGCTATCGTTTGGGGGGACCCTACGAGCAGTACTTC	CASSYRLGGPYEQYF
TRBJ2-3	TRBV7-3	NA	TRBD2	TGTGCCAGCAGCCCAGCGGGGGGGAAAGATACGCAGTATTTT	CASSPAGGKDTQYF
TRBJ2-4	TRBV13	NA	NA	TGTGCCAGCAGCTTATCGGCGGGGAGTGGCAAAAACATTCAGTACTTC	CASSLSAGSGKNIQYF
TRBJ2-2	TRBV7-2	NA	TRBD1	TGTGCCAGCAGCCTTGACAGGGGACCCGGGGAGCTGCTTTTT	CASSLDRGPGELLF
TRBJ1-2	TRBV2	NA	NA	TGTGCCAGCAGTGAAGCCTCCAGTAGTGGCTACACCTTC	CASSEASSSGYTF
TRBJ1-2	TRBV7-9	NA	TRBD1	TGTGCCAGCAGCGAACAGGGGGCGCAGGATCATTATGGCTACACCTTC	CASSEQGAQDHYGYTF
TRBJ2-1	TRBV29-1	NA	NA	TGCAGCGTTGGACTCCTGGGACCAGTATACAATGAGCAGTTCTTC	CSVGLLGPVYNEQFF
TRBJ2-6	TRBV2	NA	NA	TGTGCCAGCACCCAACAGGCTTTCCTCTCTGGGGCCAACGTCCTGACTTTC	CASTQQAFLSGANVLTF
TRBJ1-5	TRBV18	NA	NA	TGTGCCAGCTCACCTTATCTGGACAGTAGCAATCAGCCCCAGCATTTT	CASSPYLDSSNQPQHF
TRBJ1-5	TRBV3-1	NA	NA	TGTGCCAGCAGGCAAACAGGTAGCAATCAGCCCCAGCATTTT	CASRQTGSNQPQHF
TRBJ1-1	TRBV18	few	NA	TGTGCCAGCTCAGGTGACAGGAACACTGAAGCTTTCTTT	CASSGDRNTEAFF
TRBJ2-6	TRBV9	NA	TRBD1	TGTGCCAGCAGTGAGGACCGGACAGGAATCTCTGGGGCCAACGTCCTGACTTTC	CASSEDRTGISGANVLTF
TRBJ2-6	TRBV25-1	NA	TRBD1	TGTGCCAGCAGTGATTTTGGACAGGGTCCCTCTGGGGCCAACGTCCTGACTTTC	CASSDFGQGPSGANVLTF
TRBJ1-3	TRBV30	once	NA	TGTGCCTGGAGTGTACAAAGCTCTGGAAACACCATATATTTT	CAWSVQSSGNTIYF
TRBJ2-2	TRBV9	NA	TRBD2	TGTGCCAGCAGCGTAGAGGTCGCGGGAGGAGTGCACGGGGAGCTGTTTTTT	CASSVEVAGGVHGELFF
TRBJ1-2	TRBV7-9	NA	NA	TGTGCCAGCAGCTTCTCCGACTATGGCTACACCTTC	CASSFSDYGYTF
TRBJ1-1	TRBV20-1	once	NA	TGCAGTGCTAGAGCCAGGGCGGGGACTGAAGCTTTCTTT	CSARARAGTEAFF
TRBJ2-1	TRBV29-1	NA	NA	TGCAGCGGTCGGCTGGGGTGGGATGAGCAGTTCTTC	CSGRLGWDEQFF
TRBJ1-5	TRBV23-1	NA	NA	TGCGCCAGCAGTCTCCGAGGTGTGACGAGCAATCAGCCCCAGCATTTT	CASSLRGVTSNQPQHF
TRBJ2-5	TRBV5-1	NA	NA	TGCGCCAGCAGCGTGGGGGACAGCCCGGAGGGTGAGACCCAGTACTTC	CASSVGDSPEGETQYF
TRBJ2-7	TRBV20-1	NA	TRBD1	TGCAGTGGGATGACAGGGGGTTCCTACGAGCAGTACTTC	CSGMTGGSYEQYF
TRBJ1-2	TRBV5-1	NA	NA	TGCGCCAGCAGCTACGCGGGGGGCTCCTCTTTTGGCTACACCTTC	CASSYAGGSSFGYTF
TRBJ1-2	TRBV29-1	NA	TRBD1	TGCAGCGTTGAAGCCGACAGGGACTATGGCTACACCTTC	CSVEADRDYGYTF
TRBJ2-5	TRBV29-1	NA	NA	TGCAGCGTTATTGGGGGTTTCCAAGAGACCCAGTACTTC	CSVIGGFQETQYF
TRBJ2-7	TRBV6-2/TRBV6-3	NA	TRBD2	TGTGCCAGCAGGTCCTCTAGCGGGAGATTATACGAGCAGTACTTC	CASRSSSGRLYEQYF
TRBJ2-5	TRBV18	NA	NA	TGTGCCAGCTCACGGTCCAGGGGAGAGACCCAGTACTTC	CASSRSRGETQYF